The TCR beta chain described here comes from a study of T cell repertoires in cytomegalovirus infection. Study-level background: CMV infection together with matching HLA type was indicated by public TCR beta signatures.

Of note for this clonotype: Its antigen is currently unknown.

TCRdb used MiXCR to reprocess the reads, holding one entry per CDR3 protein. Of roughly 920,000 distinct CDR3 sequences listed, 30% to 40% are singletons. Germline CDR1 LNHDA, CDR2 SQIVND (reference sequence). This CDR3 is 18 amino acids long. Overall study findings and caveats: Dominant in the ex vivo response were TCR beta clonotypes restricted by HLA-C and specific for CMV.

This specimen consisted of cultured CD8+ T cells from PBMCs, obtained from culture after CMV antigen stimulation. The receptor's source is a human donor in good health (CMV status not recorded). Some clones in this sample may be carry-over from other donors' samples. V gene TRBV19 combines with J gene TRBJ2-3; tentatively, D is TRBD1 or TRBD2 (6 bases each). The CDR3 is CASSTGDIRGGRADTQYF. CDR3 bases: TGTGCTTCCAGTACGGGGGACATTAGAGGGGGTCGTGCAGATACGCAGTATTTT.